The T cell receptor (beta chain) described here comes from a study of regulatory T cells in long-lasting Graves disease. This clonotype was picked up many times. The V gene end was trimmed by 9 bases and the J gene end by 5 bases; junction bases not matched to a gene: 17. This CDR3 is built from 17 residues. The germline V gene has CDR1 MNHNS and CDR2 SASEGT. Time point of the sample: newly diagnosed GD, antithyroid drugs for less than 3 months. RNA isolated from PBMCs was used to make the TCR library. Construction of TCR beta libraries relied on iRepertoire HTBI primers and on Arm-PCR targeting CDR3 regions. TCRdb processed the multiplex PCR reads anew with MiXCR; each CDR3 protein has one entry. Here the sample spans more than 300,000 distinct CDR3 sequences, 15% being singletons.

This chain joins TRBV6-1 and TRBJ2-3; TRBD2 aligns across 10 bases. Source: peripheral blood mononuclear cells (PBMCs), taken at new diagnosis, from a patient treated with antithyroid drugs. The receptor was derived from a female donor with Graves disease. The CDR3 bases are TGTGCCAGTCGCCCCCCCAGGCTAGCGGGAGTTGGAGATACGCAGTATTTT. Protein sequence: CASRPPRLAGVGDTQYF.